This TCR beta chain was sequenced during a study of blood T cells in healthy people across ages. Study-wide findings and caveats: Donor CMV infection status was unknown, possibly confounding age-related changes in expanded clonotypes.

PCR was performed a second time for about 7 to 11 cycles using a sample-barcoded 5' primer and a J-beta primer mix. TCRdb reanalysed the 5' RACE reads using MiXCR and keeps one entry per CDR3 protein. The table records about 930,000 distinct CDR3 sequences, 25% to 30% of them present only once. This clonotype was counted many times. The target antigen is unknown. This sample also belongs to another study, concerning T cells of mothers and their children. That report notes: Reads obtained per mother exceeded 10 million TCR beta CDR3 reads, with about 3 million obtained per child.

This receptor was taken from a middle-aged woman in good health. Specimen: blood.

The CDR3 bases are TGCGCCAGCAGCCAAGAAACAGGGGGGTCCTACAATGAGCAGTTCTTC. This gives the protein CASSQETGGSYNEQFF. The genes are TRBV4-3 and TRBJ2-1; 8 bases line up with TRBD1. CDR3 length: 16 amino acids. The germline CDR1 and CDR2 sequences are LGHNA and YSLEER. V gave up 0 bases and J gave up 1 base; unmatched junction bases: 2.